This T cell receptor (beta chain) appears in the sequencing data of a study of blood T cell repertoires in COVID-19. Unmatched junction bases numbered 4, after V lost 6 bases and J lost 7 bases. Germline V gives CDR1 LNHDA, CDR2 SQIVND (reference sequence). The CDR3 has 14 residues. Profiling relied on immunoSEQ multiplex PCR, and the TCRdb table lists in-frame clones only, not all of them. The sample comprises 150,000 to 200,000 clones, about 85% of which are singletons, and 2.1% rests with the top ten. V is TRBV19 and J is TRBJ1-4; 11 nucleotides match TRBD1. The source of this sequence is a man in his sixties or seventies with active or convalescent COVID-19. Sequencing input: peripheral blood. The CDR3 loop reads CASSMDRGLEKLFF. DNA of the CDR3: TGTGCCAGTAGCATGGACAGGGGGCTTGAAAAACTGTTTTTT.